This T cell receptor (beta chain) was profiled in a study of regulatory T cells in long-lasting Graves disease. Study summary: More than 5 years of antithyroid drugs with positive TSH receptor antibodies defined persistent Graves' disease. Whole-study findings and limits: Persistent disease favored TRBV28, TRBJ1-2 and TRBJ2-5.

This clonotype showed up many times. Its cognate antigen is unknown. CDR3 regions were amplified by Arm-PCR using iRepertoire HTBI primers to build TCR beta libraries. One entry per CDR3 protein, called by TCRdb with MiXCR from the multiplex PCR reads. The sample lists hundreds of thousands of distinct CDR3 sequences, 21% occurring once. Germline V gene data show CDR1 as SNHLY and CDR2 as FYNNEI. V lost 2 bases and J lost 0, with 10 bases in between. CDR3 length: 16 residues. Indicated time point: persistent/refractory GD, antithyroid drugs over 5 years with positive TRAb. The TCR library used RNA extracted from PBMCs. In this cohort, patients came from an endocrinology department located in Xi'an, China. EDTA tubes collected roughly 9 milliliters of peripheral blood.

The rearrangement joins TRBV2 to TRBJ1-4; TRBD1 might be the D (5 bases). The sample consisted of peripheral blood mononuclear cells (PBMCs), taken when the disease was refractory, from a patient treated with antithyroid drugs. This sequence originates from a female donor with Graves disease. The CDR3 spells CASSEYFRATNEKLFF. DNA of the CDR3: TGTGCCAGCAGTGAATATTTCAGGGCAACTAATGAAAAACTGTTTTTT.